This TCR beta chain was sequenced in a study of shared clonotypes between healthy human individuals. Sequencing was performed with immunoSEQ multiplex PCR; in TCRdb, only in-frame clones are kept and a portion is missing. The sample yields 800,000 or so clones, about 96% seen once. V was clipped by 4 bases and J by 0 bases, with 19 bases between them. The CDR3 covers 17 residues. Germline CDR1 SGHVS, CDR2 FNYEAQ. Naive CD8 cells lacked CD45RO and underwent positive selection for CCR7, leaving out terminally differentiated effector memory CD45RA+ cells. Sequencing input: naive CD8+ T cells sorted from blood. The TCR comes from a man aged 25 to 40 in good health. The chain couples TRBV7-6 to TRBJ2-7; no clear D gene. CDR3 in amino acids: CASSSATDLGNSYEQYF. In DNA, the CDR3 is TGTGCCAGCAGCTCCGCAACAGACCTAGGTAACTCCTACGAGCAGTACTTC.